Detailed here is one T cell receptor beta chain. Its antigen remains unidentified. Base quality data are lacking; no much larger clone is found one base away. The CDR3 regions of human TCRbeta chains were analyzed by immunosequencing. In the original analysis: TCRs in the repertoires were matched against a reference library of SARS-CoV-2-specific TCRs that had been generated with the MIRA antigen-specificity platform. Breadth was defined as the fraction of unique TCRs that were SARS-CoV-2-associated. Depth was defined as the fraction of total T cells that were SARS-CoV-2-associated. Using the MIRA data, each spike-specific TCR was mapped to the spike region that the TCR reacts to and placed in a CD4 or CD8 class. Log10-transformed breadth and depth values were compared by one-way ANOVA with Sidak's multiple comparisons tests. TCRdb limited this immuneACCESS table to in-frame rearrangements with V and J called. A share of clones is missing; checked studies link under half to unresolved V genes, and the rest is unexplained. V, J and clone size are taken as reported in that table, and D and trimming were inferred from the DNA itself. Here the sample has just under 75,000 clones; roughly 75% occur a single time. The top ten hold about 50% of the sample.

The data originate from a study of T cell responses to AZD1222 COVID-19 vaccine (dated by TCRdb to 2020 to 2023). Broadly, across the study: A total of under 250 trial participants underwent TCR sequencing, of whom some 200 had received two doses of AZD1222 and some 25 had received two doses of the MenACWY control vaccine. Enrollment into the trials was organized by age into subgroups of 18-55, 56-69 and 70-plus years, and those subgroups contained about 150, 27 and 61 TCR-sequenced participants, respectively.

What the work shows at the level of the full study, not this receptor alone: Because no day 14 peak-response samples were available, the repertoires could be characterized only after the peak T cell response. Vaccine-associated CD4 TCRs spanned the whole spike protein, with dominant responses in regions 160-218 and 743-854. Reportedly, almost half of the unique spike-specific TCRs recognized epitopes lying outside the regions that are mutated in the B.1.351 and B.1.1.7 variants. Conclusions about previously exposed vaccinees are limited, since just a handful of AZD1222 recipients were seropositive for SARS-CoV-2 at baseline. Most participants were white British and females outnumbered males, and the authors suggested that clonal diversity may have been underestimated. The 56-69-year group was small, and its depth increase did not reach significance, likely because of low power. After two AZD1222 doses, both the breadth and the depth of spike-specific TCRs were significantly higher than at day 0 and than in MenACWY recipients.

This sample's time point label indicates: about 28 days (+/-7) after the second vaccine dose. AZD1222 recipients whose second dose came at about 4 weeks and those whose second dose came at about 12 weeks were combined into one group, since spike-specific TCR depth and breadth did not differ between the two schedules. The vaccinee samples were drawn from two UK trials, COV001 and COV002, one of which was a single-blind randomized controlled phase 2/3 trial testing AZD1222 (ChAdOx1 nCoV-19) in healthy adults. For TCRbeta chain sequencing, PBMC samples from trial participants were taken at day 0 and at day 28 after the second dose. From V the trimming removes 2 bases and from J it removes 2 bases, while the gene matches leave 1 base of the junction unaccounted for. From the germline V gene (reference sequence), CDR1 is SEHNR and CDR2 is FQNEAQ. The CDR3 measures 14 amino acids from cysteine to phenylalanine. The kept DNA is CDR3 alone, 42 bases in frame from the first base.

The sample here was peripheral blood, taken 28 days after the second AZD1222 dose. This TCR came from an adult who received the AZD1222 COVID-19 vaccine. The chain joins TRBV7-9 to TRBJ2-3, and 7 junctional nucleotides match TRBD2. The CDR3 protein sequence reads: CASSLSGITDTQYF. The bases read TGTGCCAGCAGCTTAAGCGGGATCACAGATACGCAGTATTTT. The reference TRBV7-9 and TRBJ2-3 proteins fill in what lies around the CDR3, so the full variable domain reads DTGVSQNPRHKITKRGQNVTFRCDPISEHNRLYWYRQTLGQGPEFLTYFQNEAQLEKSRLLSDRFSAERPKGSFSTLEIQRTEQGDSAMYLCASSLSGITDTQYFGPGTRLTVL.